This is a list of T cell receptor beta chains from one sample in a study of shared clonotypes between healthy human individuals. The protocol was immunoSEQ multiplex PCR, while the TCRdb copy is restricted to in-frame clones and leaves out a portion. The sample comprises over 400,000 clones, roughly 80% of which are singletons, and approximately 11% rests with the top ten. The sample taken for sequencing was PBMCs. All receptors come from a woman in her forties in good health. Some clones in this sample may be carry-over from other donors' samples. The CDR3 runs from the conserved cysteine through the conserved F or W. The D gene is left open where the match is weak. A clone size is listed for some rows: how often the clone was seen (once, few, many), or a class if it is expanded.

d_gene,j_gene,v_gene,abundance,CDR3nt,CDR3aa
-,TRBJ2-1,TRBV9,-,TGTGCCAGCAGCGTAGGCAAGCAGCAGTTCTTC,CASSVGKQQFF
TRBD2,TRBJ2-2,TRBV11-2,-,TGTGCCAGCAGCTTAACTCTAGCGGGAGACTTCGGGGAGCTGTTTTTT,CASSLTLAGDFGELFF
-,TRBJ2-1,TRBV7-9,-,TGTGCCAGCAGCTTGAGGGGGGCATACAATGAGCAGTTCTTC,CASSLRGAYNEQFF
TRBD1,TRBJ2-6,TRBV2,-,TGTGCCAGCAGTGCGTTGGGGACAGGGGCCTCTGGGGCCAACGTCCTGACTTTC,CASSALGTGASGANVLTF
TRBD2,TRBJ2-2,TRBV29-1,-,TGCAGCGTTGGACTAGCGGGAGGGCCGCGAACCGGGGAGCTGTTTTTT,CSVGLAGGPRTGELFF
-,TRBJ2-5,TRBV7-6,-,TGTGCCAGCAGCCTGCGGACGGCGGCAGAGACCCAGTACTTC,CASSLRTAAETQYF
TRBD1,TRBJ2-3,TRBV7-9,-,TGTGCCAGCAGCTACTTGATGGGACAGGGGGTAACAGATACGCAGTATTTT,CASSYLMGQGVTDTQYF
TRBD2,TRBJ2-1,TRBV7-2,-,TGTGCCAGCAGCCCCCCAGAAGGCGGGAGGAACAATGAGCAGTTCTTC,CASSPPEGGRNNEQFF
TRBD2,TRBJ2-5,TRBV11-3,-,TGTGCCAGCAGCACGGGACTAGCGGGAGAAGAGACCCAGTACTTC,CASSTGLAGEETQYF
-,TRBJ2-1,TRBV9,once,TGTGCCAGCAGAGAAGACAGAAACTCCTACAATGAGCAGTTCTTC,CASREDRNSYNEQFF
-,TRBJ1-1,TRBV10-3,-,TGTGCCATCACTACCCTCGGGGCGAATGGAGCTTTCTTT,CAITTLGANGAFF
-,TRBJ2-3,TRBV19,-,TGTGCCAGTAGTATGGCGGGATACACAGATACGCAGTATTTT,CASSMAGYTDTQYF
TRBD1,TRBJ1-2,TRBV7-8,once,TGTGCCAGCAGCCTGCTACCGGGACAGAACTATGGCTACACCTTC,CASSLLPGQNYGYTF
TRBD2,TRBJ2-1,TRBV29-1,-,TGCAGCGGCTCTAGCGGCTCCTACAATGAGCAGTTCTTC,CSGSSGSYNEQFF
-,TRBJ2-7,TRBV7-2,-,TGTGCCAGCAGCTTCGGACGGAGCTCCTACGAGCAGTACTTC,CASSFGRSSYEQYF
TRBD2,TRBJ2-5,TRBV2,-,TGTGCCAGTGAGCGGGACGTAGAAGAGACCCGGTACTTC,CASERDVEETRYF
-,TRBJ1-4,TRBV11-2,-,TGTGCCAGCAGCTTACAACGGACGGATGAAAAACTGTTTTTT,CASSLQRTDEKLFF
-,TRBJ1-1,TRBV11-2,-,TGTGCCAGCAGCTTAGTAGCAGGGTCCACTAAAGCTTTCTTT,CASSLVAGSTKAFF
TRBD2,TRBJ2-7,TRBV13,-,TGTGCCAGCAGCCGAGCGGGAGGGCGGGGGGAGCAGTACTTC,CASSRAGGRGEQYF
-,TRBJ1-4,TRBV2,-,TGTGCCAGCAGACAGGGACCTAATGAAAAACTGTTTTTT,CASRQGPNEKLFF
-,TRBJ2-7,TRBV5-1,once,TGCGCCAGCACCGCGGGCCCAAGCTCCTACGAGCAGTACTTC,CASTAGPSSYEQYF
TRBD1,TRBJ2-5,TRBV10-3,-,TGTGCCATCAGTCGACAGGGGCATGAAGAGACCCAGTACTTC,CAISRQGHEETQYF
-,TRBJ2-3,TRBV9,-,TGTGCCAGCAGCTCAGCAGATACGCAGTATTTT,CASSSADTQYF
-,TRBJ2-1,TRBV5-4,few,TGTGCCAGCAGCTTGAAGGGGGGGGACACTTCCTACAATGAGCAGTTCTTC,CASSLKGGDTSYNEQFF
TRBD2,TRBJ2-1,TRBV7-2,-,TGTGCCAGCAGCTTTGGGACTAGAGGCGGCGGTGAGCAGTTCTTC,CASSFGTRGGGEQFF
-,TRBJ1-1,TRBV5-4,once,TGTGCCAGCAGCTTGAAGGCCTGGTCCGCTGAAGCTTTCTTT,CASSLKAWSAEAFF
TRBD1,TRBJ2-1,TRBV5-4,-,TGTGCCAGCAGCCAACAGGGGGCGGGGAGGCCCTACAATGAGCAGTTCTTC,CASSQQGAGRPYNEQFF
TRBD1,TRBJ1-5,TRBV2,-,TGTGCCAGCAGGGACCGGACAGGTCAGGTGAAGCCCCAGCATTTT,CASRDRTGQVKPQHF